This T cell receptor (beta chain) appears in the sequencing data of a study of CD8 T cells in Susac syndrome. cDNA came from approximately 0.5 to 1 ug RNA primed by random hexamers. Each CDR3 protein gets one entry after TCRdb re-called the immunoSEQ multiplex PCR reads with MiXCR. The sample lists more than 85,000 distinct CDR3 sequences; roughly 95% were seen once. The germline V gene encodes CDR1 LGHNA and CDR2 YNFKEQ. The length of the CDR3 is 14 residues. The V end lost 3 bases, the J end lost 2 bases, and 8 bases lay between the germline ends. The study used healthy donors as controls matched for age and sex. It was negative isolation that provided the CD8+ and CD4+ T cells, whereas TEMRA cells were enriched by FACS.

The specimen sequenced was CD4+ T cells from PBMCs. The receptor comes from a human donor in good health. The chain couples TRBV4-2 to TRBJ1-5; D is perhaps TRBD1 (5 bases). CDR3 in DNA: TGTGCCAGCAGCCAGAGGGGCGGCAATCAGCCCCAGCATTTT. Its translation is CASSQRGGNQPQHF.